Sequencing of this T cell receptor (beta chain) was carried out in a study of blood T cell repertoires in COVID-19. Study details: The study drew acute and convalescent COVID-19 samples from the United States, Italy and Spain. The analysed material was cDNA or gDNA that came from T cells, B-cell-depleted T cells, or PBMCs.

V lost 2 bases and J 8 bases, leaving 12 bases between the germline ends. Germline CDR1 and CDR2: PRHDT and FYEKMQ (reference sequence). The CDR3 spans 14 residues. In the authors' methods: Quantification of nucleated cells was approximated via reference gene primer amplification. Only in-frame clones appear in the TCRdb table, and some are missing; sequencing was by immunoSEQ multiplex PCR. The V and J calls and clone size are taken from that table; D and trimming were inferred from the DNA. The repertoire has a few hundred thousand clones, around 83% of them found once; the top ten carry around 1.5%.

The chain couples TRBV13 to TRBJ1-4; no firm D call. The source of this sequence is a woman between 40 and 55 years old who had recovered from COVID-19. Sequencing input: peripheral blood. This CDR3 is CASSLSGEGEKLFF. The CDR3 coding sequence is TGTGCCAGCAGCTTAAGCGGGGAGGGCGAAAAACTGTTTTTT.